The next 25 T cell receptor beta chains were all read from a single sample in a study of OX40 agonist ivuxolimab in advanced cancers. Produced via immunoSEQ multiplex PCR; TCRdb's table is partial and in-frame only. This table has approximately 68,000 clones, around 86% appearing once. Sequences were derived from CD4+ or CD8+ T cells sorted from blood, sampled in a trial of the OX40 agonist ivuxolimab. These receptor sequences come from an adult with an advanced solid tumor such as melanoma, head and neck, liver or kidney cancer.

The chain uses TRBV7-2 and TRBJ1-2, with D hard to call. Germline V gene data show CDR1 as SGHTA and CDR2 as FQGNSA. This CDR3 spans 11 amino acids. The V end was cut by 1 base, the J end by 7 bases, with 4 bases between. This CDR3 reads CASSLDGGYTF. DNA for the CDR3: TGTGCCAGCAGCTTAGATGGTGGCTACACCTTC.

The V call is TRBV7-2, the J call TRBJ1-2, with a possible D match to TRBD1 (6 bases). From germline, CDR1 is SGHTA and CDR2 FQGNSA. The CDR3 is made up of 15 amino acids. With 5 bases removed from V and 4 bases from J, the gap between germline ends came to 17 bases. The CDR3 DNA reads as TGTGCCAGCAGCCCCAGCGCAGGGGCAACCTATGGCTACACCTTC. As protein: CASSPSAGATYGYTF.

The V call is TRBV28, the J call TRBJ1-3; maybe TRBD1 (6 bases). V gave up 1 base and J gave up 0 bases, with 10 bases separating them. Germline CDR1 is MDHEN and CDR2 is SYDVKM. The length of the CDR3 is 16 residues. Written as DNA, the CDR3 is TGTGCCAGCAGTTTATTACAGGGAGGCTCTGGAAACACCATATATTTT. Its translation is CASSLLQGGSGNTIYF.

For this clone: One end of the junction fails to match germline, which may point to a read error. Within the sample, other DNA sequences also encode this same CDR3. J is TRBJ2-2 and V is TRBV7-9; TRBD2 aligns across 7 bases. There are 16 residues in the CDR3. Germline CDR1 and CDR2: SEHNR and FQNEAQ (reference sequence). CDR3 protein: CASSKQRESNTGELFF. CDR3 nucleotide sequence: TGTGCCAGCAGCAAACAGCGGGAATCAAACACCGGGGAGCTGTTCTTT.

V is TRBV5-8 and J is TRBJ2-7; the D gene is possibly TRBD2 (5 bases). V was trimmed by 3 bases and J by 0 bases, leaving 13 bases between them. Germline loops: CDR1 SGHTS, CDR2 YDEGEE. This CDR3 is built from 15 residues. The CDR3 DNA reads TGTGCCAGCAGCTCAGCGGATTTTAGCTCCTACGAGCAGTACTTC. Translated: CASSSADFSSYEQYF.

The CDR3 DNA reads as TGTGCCAGCAGCCGGTCGGGACTGACAAACTATGGCTACACCTTC. Its translation is CASSRSGLTNYGYTF. The chain employs TRBV4-2 and TRBJ1-2; D perhaps matches TRBD1 (5 bases). Trimming shortened V by 4 bases and J by 2 bases, and 14 bases separated the two germline ends. The CDR3 has 15 residues. Germline CDR1 is LGHNA and CDR2 is YNFKEQ.

This chain uses TRBV14 with TRBJ2-5; D gene unclear. CDR3 length equals 14 residues. Germline values: CDR1 SGHDN, CDR2 FVKESK. Trimming left V 1 base short and J 6 bases short, with 12 bases between. The chain's CDR3 is CASSQGNSEQTQYF. The CDR3 DNA sequence: TGTGCCAGCAGCCAAGGAAACTCAGAACAGACCCAGTACTTC.

The rearrangement links TRBV19 to TRBJ2-5; D gene ambiguous. The CDR3 is made up of 13 amino acids. In germline, CDR1 is LNHDA, CDR2 SQIVND (reference sequence). The germline V and J ends were trimmed by 3 bases and 5 bases, with 10 bases remaining between them. This CDR3 is CASSIRKRETQYF. The CDR3 region has the DNA TGTGCCAGTAGTATCAGGAAGAGGGAGACCCAGTACTTC.

The V and J genes are TRBV5-6 and TRBJ1-5; possibly TRBD1 for D (5 bases). Looked up from germline, CDR1 is SGHDT and CDR2 is YYEEEE. The CDR3 length is 14 residues. V dropped 5 bases and J dropped 3 bases, with 12 bases sitting between them. The CDR3 sequence: CASRVGGYNQPQHF. The CDR3 DNA reads TGTGCCAGCAGGGTGGGGGGTTACAATCAGCCCCAGCATTTT.

This clone was recorded only once. The V call is TRBV2, the J call TRBJ2-7; a possible D gene is TRBD2 (6 bases). V lost 6 bases, J lost 3 bases, and 15 bases lay in between. The CDR3 spans 14 residues. Per the germline V gene, CDR1 is SNHLY and CDR2 is FYNNEI. The DNA for the CDR3 is TGTGCCAGCAGCGGGACTTTCAACCTCTACGAGCAGTACTTC. This translates into CASSGTFNLYEQYF.

The rearrangement uses TRBV10-3 and TRBJ1-3; D is uncertain. This CDR3 is 14 amino acids long. Between the trimmed V and J ends, which lost 4 bases and 2 bases, there was a span of 9 bases. The V gene's germline CDR1 is ENHRY and CDR2 SYGVKD. The CDR3 nucleotides are TGTGCCATCAGTGCGGCGGGTACTGGAAACACCATATATTTT. Translating gives CAISAAGTGNTIYF.

V and J are TRBV29-1 and TRBJ1-5; 9 bases map to TRBD1. This CDR3 is built from 15 residues. After removal of 5 bases from V and 2 bases from J, the junction contained 7 bases not matched to a gene. Germline loops: CDR1 SQVTM, CDR2 ANQGSEA. This chain's CDR3 is CSVQTGGSGNQPQHF. CDR3 DNA sequence: TGCAGCGTTCAAACAGGGGGCTCGGGCAATCAGCCCCAGCATTTT.

This chain links TRBV20-1 with TRBJ2-7; the D gene is possibly TRBD1 (6 bases). V lost 3 bases to trimming and J lost 3 bases, with 6 bases between them. CDR1 is DFQATT and CDR2 is SNEGSKA in the germline V gene (reference sequence). This CDR3 region has 11 residues. CDR3 sequence: CSARDSYEQYF. DNA of the CDR3: TGCAGTGCTAGGGACAGCTACGAGCAGTACTTC.

The chain combines TRBV19 with TRBJ1-1, with 9 bases identical to TRBD1. The CDR3 covers 14 residues. Trimming cost V 8 bases and J 5 bases; bases outside gene matches: 9. Germline assignment: CDR1 LNHDA and CDR2 SQIVND (reference sequence). CDR3 residues: CASGSQGAGTEAFF. The CDR3 DNA reads as TGTGCCAGTGGTTCACAGGGGGCAGGGACTGAAGCTTTCTTT.

This chain uses TRBV7-2 with TRBJ1-1, with D possibly TRBD1 on 6 matching bases. Trimming pared 3 bases from V and 1 base from J, leaving 9 bases between. Germline CDR1 and CDR2: SGHTA and FQGNSA. The CDR3 length is 14 residues. The CDR3 loop is CASSLGGQNTEAFF. Here the CDR3 DNA reads TGTGCCAGCAGCTTGGGGGGGCAGAACACTGAAGCTTTCTTT.

The genes are TRBV27 and TRBJ2-7, with TRBD1 identical over 7 bases. CDR1 MNHEY and CDR2 SMNVEV come from the germline V gene (reference sequence). Unmatched junction bases numbered 4, after V lost 6 bases and J lost 2 bases. The CDR3 contains 13 residues. The CDR3: CASSPGQPYEQYF. CDR3 DNA sequence: TGTGCCAGCAGCCCGGGACAGCCCTACGAGCAGTACTTC.

The CDR3 sequence is CASSVGPNTQYF. The DNA of the CDR3 is TGTGCCAGCAGCGTAGGCCCAAATACGCAGTATTTT. The V gene is TRBV9, the J gene TRBJ2-3; D is unclear. V shed 0 bases and J shed 7 bases, with 6 bases lying between them. Germline V gene sequence: CDR1 SGDLS, CDR2 YYNGEE. This CDR3 comprises 12 residues.

The chain couples TRBV27 to TRBJ2-3; 8 bases agree with TRBD1. The V and J ends lost 3 bases and 1 base, in that order; junction bases with no gene match: 12. This CDR3 has 18 amino acids. Germline V gives CDR1 MNHEY, CDR2 SMNVEV (reference sequence). DNA of the CDR3: TGTGCCAGCAGTTTTAGTGGAGGATCCAGGGGGCGCACAGATACGCAGTATTTT. Residues: CASSFSGGSRGRTDTQYF.

The rearrangement joins TRBV18 to TRBJ2-1, with 8 bases fitting TRBD2. There are 15 residues in the CDR3. The trim removed 4 bases at V and 1 base at J, leaving 3 bases unmatched. Germline V gene lookup returns CDR1 KGHSH and CDR2 LQKENI. CDR3 residues: CASSRVAGSYNEQFF. For the CDR3, the DNA is TGTGCCAGCTCACGAGTAGCGGGGTCCTACAATGAGCAGTTCTTC.

This rearrangement joins TRBV6-5 to TRBJ2-6; D unclear. Germline V gene data show CDR1 as MNHEY and CDR2 as SVGAGI. The length of the CDR3 is 14 residues. Trimming stripped 5 bases from V and 0 bases from J, with 5 bases between. CDR3 DNA sequence: TGTGCCAGCAGTCCGGGCTCTGGGGCCAACGTCCTGACTTTC. Amino acid sequence: CASSPGSGANVLTF.

This clone was detected only a few times. The chain employs TRBV18 and TRBJ1-5; TRBD1 aligns across 8 bases. After removal of 2 bases from V and 5 bases from J, the junction contained 2 bases not matched to a gene. Germline V gene data show CDR1 as KGHSH and CDR2 as LQKENI. This CDR3 comprises 14 residues. As DNA, the CDR3 is TGTGCCAGCTCACCAACAGGGGGTCATCAGCCCCAGCATTTT. It translates to CASSPTGGHQPQHF.

The CDR3 coding sequence is TGTGCCAGCTCACCCCCGGGAATGAACACTGAAGCTTTCTTT. Protein: CASSPPGMNTEAFF. This chain joins TRBV18 and TRBJ1-1; D not certain. This CDR3 contains 14 residues. Trimming took off 3 bases at V and 0 bases at J, with 8 bases between the two ends. Germline V gives CDR1 KGHSH, CDR2 LQKENI.

The J gene is TRBJ2-7, the V gene TRBV27, with 8 bases lining up with TRBD2. Trimming at V came to 8 bases and at J to 6 bases, leaving 24 bases not matched to a gene. CDR1 MNHEY and CDR2 SMNVEV come from the germline V gene (reference sequence). The CDR3 loop spans 18 amino acids. CDR3 sequence (DNA): TGTGCCAGCCACAAGAAACTAACGACCGGGACTAGTCCATTCGAGCAGTACTTC. Translation: CASHKKLTTGTSPFEQYF.

The V and J genes are TRBV6-1 and TRBJ2-7; 9 bases match TRBD1. This CDR3 region has 14 residues. V lost 6 bases to trimming and J lost 3 bases; unmatched junction nucleotides: 6. Germline assignment: CDR1 MNHNS and CDR2 SASEGT. The CDR3 sequence: CASSLRDRDYEQYF. CDR3 nucleotide sequence: TGTGCCAGCAGCCTCCGGGACAGGGACTACGAGCAGTACTTC.

The chain carries TRBV28 and TRBJ1-1, with D possibly TRBD1 on 5 matching bases. Germline lookup yields CDR1 MDHEN and CDR2 SYDVKM. The CDR3 totals 12 residues. Trimming took off 6 bases at V and 8 bases at J, with 13 bases between the two ends. CDR3 in DNA: TGTGCCAGCAGATTAGGGGTATCCGAAGCTTTCTTT. This translates into CASRLGVSEAFF. Using reference TRBV28 and TRBJ1-1 for the parts outside the CDR3, the full variable domain is DVKVTQSSRYLVKRTGEKVFLECVQDMDHENMFWYRQDPGLGLRLIYFSYDVKMKEKGDIPEGYSVSREKKERFSLILESASTNQTSMYLCASRLGVSEAFFGQGTRLTVV.